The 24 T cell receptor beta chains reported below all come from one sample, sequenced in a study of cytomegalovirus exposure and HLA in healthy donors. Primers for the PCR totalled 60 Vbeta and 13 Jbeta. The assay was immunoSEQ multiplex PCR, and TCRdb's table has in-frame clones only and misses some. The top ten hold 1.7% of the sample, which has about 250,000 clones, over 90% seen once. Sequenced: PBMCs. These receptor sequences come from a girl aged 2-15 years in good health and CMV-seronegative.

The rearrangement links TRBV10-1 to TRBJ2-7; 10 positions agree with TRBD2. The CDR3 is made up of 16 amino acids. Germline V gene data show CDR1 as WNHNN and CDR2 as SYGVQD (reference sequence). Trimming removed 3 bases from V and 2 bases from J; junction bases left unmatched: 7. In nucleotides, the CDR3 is TGCGCCAGCAGTGAAACCTCTAGCGGGAGACCCTACGAGCAGTACTTC. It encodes CASSETSSGRPYEQYF.

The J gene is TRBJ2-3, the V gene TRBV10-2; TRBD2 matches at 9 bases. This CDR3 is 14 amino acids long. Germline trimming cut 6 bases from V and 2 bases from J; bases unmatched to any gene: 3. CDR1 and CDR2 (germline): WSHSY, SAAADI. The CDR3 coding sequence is TGCGCCAGCAGATTAGCGGGAGACACAGATACGCAGTATTTT. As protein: CASRLAGDTDTQYF.

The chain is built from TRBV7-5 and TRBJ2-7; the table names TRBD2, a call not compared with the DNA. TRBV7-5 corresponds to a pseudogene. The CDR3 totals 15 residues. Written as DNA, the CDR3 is TGTGTCAGAAGCTTACCGCGGTTGAGCTCCTACGAGCAGTACTTC. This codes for CVRSLPRLSSYEQYF.

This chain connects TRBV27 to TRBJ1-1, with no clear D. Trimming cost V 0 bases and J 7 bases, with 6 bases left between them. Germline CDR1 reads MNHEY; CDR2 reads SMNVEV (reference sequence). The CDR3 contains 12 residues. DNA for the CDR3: TGTGCCAGCAGTTTATCGTTTCTTGAAGCTTTCTTT. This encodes CASSLSFLEAFF.

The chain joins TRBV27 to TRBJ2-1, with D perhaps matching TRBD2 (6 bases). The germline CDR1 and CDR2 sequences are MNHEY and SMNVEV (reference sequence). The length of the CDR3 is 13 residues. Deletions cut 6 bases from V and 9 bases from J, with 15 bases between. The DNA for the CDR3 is TGTGCCAGCAGCATCGGTTCGGGAGTTGAGCAGTTCTTC. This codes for CASSIGSGVEQFF.

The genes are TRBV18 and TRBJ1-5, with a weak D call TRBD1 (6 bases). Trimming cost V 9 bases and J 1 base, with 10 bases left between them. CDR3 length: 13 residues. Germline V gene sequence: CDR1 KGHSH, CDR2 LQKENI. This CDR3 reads CASFQGSNQPQHF. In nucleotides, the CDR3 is TGTGCCAGTTTCCAGGGGAGCAATCAGCCCCAGCATTTT.

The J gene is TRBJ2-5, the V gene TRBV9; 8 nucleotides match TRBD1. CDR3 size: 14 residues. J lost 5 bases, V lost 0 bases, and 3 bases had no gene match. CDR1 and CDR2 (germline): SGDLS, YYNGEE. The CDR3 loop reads CASSVARGRETQYF. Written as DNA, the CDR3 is TGTGCCAGCAGCGTAGCCAGGGGGCGCGAGACCCAGTACTTC.

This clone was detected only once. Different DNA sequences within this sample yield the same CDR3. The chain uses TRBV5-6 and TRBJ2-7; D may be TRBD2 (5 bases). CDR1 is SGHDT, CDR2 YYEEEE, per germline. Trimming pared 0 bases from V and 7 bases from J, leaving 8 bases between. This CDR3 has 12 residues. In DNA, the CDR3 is TGTGCCAGCAGCTTGGGACGAGGGGAGCAGTACTTC. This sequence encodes CASSLGRGEQYF. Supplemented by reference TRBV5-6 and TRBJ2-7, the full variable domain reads DAGVTQSPTHLIKTRGQQVTLRCSPKSGHDTVSWYQQALGQGPQFIFQYYEEEERQRGNFPDRFSGHQFPNYSSELNVNALLLGDSALYLCASSLGRGEQYFGPGTRLTVT.

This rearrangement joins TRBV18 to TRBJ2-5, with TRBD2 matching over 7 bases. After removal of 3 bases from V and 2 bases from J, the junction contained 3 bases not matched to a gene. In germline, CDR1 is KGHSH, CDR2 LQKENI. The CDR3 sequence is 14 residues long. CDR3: CASSPTAGQETQYF. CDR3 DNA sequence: TGTGCCAGCTCACCGACAGCGGGGCAAGAGACCCAGTACTTC. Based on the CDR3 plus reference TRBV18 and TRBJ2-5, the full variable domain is NAGVMQNPRHLVRRRGQEARLRCSPMKGHSHVYWYRQLPEEGLKFMVYLQKENIIDESGMPKERFSAEFPKEGPSILRIQQVVRGDSAAYFCASSPTAGQETQYFGPGTRLLVL.

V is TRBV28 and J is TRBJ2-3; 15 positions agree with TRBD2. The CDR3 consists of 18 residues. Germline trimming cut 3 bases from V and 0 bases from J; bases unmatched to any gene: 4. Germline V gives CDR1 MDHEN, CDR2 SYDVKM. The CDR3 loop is CASSFWGLAGGSTDTQYF. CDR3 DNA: TGTGCCAGCAGTTTTTGGGGACTAGCGGGGGGCAGCACAGATACGCAGTATTTT.

CDR3 sequence reads: CASSYSTGVNTEAFF. Here the CDR3 DNA reads TGTGCCAGCAGTTACTCGACAGGGGTAAACACTGAAGCTTTCTTT. The rearrangement uses TRBV6-5 and TRBJ1-1; TRBD1 matches 8 bases. The junction had 2 bases not matched to a gene; V was cut back by 0 bases and J by 2 bases. This CDR3 contains 15 residues. The germline gives CDR1 MNHEY, CDR2 SVGAGI.

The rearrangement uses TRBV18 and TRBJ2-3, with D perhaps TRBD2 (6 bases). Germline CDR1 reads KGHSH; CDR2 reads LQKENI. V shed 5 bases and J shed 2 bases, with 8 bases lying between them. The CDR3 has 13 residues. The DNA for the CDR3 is TGTGCCAGCTCAAGGGACTTCACAGATACGCAGTATTTT. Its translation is CASSRDFTDTQYF. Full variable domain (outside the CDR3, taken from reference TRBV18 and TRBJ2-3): NAGVMQNPRHLVRRRGQEARLRCSPMKGHSHVYWYRQLPEEGLKFMVYLQKENIIDESGMPKERFSAEFPKEGPSILRIQQVVRGDSAAYFCASSRDFTDTQYFGPGTRLTVL.

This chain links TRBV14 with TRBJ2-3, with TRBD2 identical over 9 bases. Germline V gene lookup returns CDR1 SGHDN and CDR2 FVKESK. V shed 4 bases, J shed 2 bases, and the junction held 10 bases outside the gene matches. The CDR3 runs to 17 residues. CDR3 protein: CASSLRSRLAVTDTQYF. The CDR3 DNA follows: TGTGCCAGCAGCCTAAGGAGTCGACTAGCGGTCACAGATACGCAGTATTTT.

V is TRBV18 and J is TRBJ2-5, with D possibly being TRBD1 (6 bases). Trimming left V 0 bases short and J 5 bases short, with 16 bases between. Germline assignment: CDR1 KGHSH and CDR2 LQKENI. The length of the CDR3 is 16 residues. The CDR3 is CASSPPVLGADETQYF. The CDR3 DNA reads TGTGCCAGCTCACCACCGGTTTTGGGGGCGGACGAGACCCAGTACTTC.

The CDR3 DNA reads TGCGCCAGCAGGGCGGGAACAAATCAGCCCCAGCATTTT. This sequence encodes CASRAGTNQPQHF. This chain links TRBV5-1 with TRBJ1-5, with unresolved D. The CDR3 is 13 residues long. Germline CDR1 SGHRS, CDR2 YFSETQ. The V and J ends lost 5 bases and 4 bases respectively, with 10 bases between them.

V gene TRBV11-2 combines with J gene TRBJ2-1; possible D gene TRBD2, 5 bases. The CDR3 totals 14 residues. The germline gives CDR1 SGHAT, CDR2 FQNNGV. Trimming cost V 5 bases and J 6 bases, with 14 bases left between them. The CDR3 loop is CASSRGHAGNEQFF. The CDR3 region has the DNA TGTGCCAGCAGCCGGGGTCATGCGGGCAATGAGCAGTTCTTC.

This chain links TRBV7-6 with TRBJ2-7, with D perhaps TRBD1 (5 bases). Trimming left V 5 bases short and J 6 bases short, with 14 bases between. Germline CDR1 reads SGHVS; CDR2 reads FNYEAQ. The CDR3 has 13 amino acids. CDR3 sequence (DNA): TGTGCCAGCAGCCCCTCAGGTGGGGCCGAGCAGTACTTC. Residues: CASSPSGGAEQYF.

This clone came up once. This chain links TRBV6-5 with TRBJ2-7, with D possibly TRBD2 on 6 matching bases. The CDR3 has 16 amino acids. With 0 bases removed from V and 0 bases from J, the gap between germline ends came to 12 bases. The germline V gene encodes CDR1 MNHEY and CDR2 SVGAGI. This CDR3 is CASSYSVTRSSYEQYF. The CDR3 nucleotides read TGTGCCAGCAGTTACTCGGTGACTAGGAGCTCCTACGAGCAGTACTTC.

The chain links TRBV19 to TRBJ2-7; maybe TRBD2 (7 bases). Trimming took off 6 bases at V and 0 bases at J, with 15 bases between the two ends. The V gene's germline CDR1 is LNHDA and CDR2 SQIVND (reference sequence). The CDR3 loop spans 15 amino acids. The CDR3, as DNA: TGTGCCAGTAGGGAAAGGGGGGGGAGCTCCTACGAGCAGTACTTC. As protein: CASRERGGSSYEQYF.

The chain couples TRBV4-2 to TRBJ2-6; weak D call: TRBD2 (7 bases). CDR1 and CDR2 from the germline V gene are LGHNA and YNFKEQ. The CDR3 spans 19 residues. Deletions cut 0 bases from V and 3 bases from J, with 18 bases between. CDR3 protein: CASSQDGRGAKGGANVLTF. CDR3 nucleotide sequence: TGTGCCAGCAGCCAAGATGGGAGGGGGGCCAAAGGTGGGGCCAACGTCCTGACTTTC.

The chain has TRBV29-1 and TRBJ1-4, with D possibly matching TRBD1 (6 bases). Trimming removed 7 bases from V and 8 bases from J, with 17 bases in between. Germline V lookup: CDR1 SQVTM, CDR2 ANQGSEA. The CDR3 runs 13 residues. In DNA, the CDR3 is TGCAGCGCGCAAACAGGGAAAAAAGAAAAACTGTTTTTT. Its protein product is CSAQTGKKEKLFF.

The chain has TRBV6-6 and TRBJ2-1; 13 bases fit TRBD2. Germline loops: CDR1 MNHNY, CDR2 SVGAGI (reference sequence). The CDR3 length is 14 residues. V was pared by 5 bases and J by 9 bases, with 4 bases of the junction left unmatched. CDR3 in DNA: TGTGCCAGCAGTATAGGGACTAGCGGGGCTGAGCAGTTCTTC. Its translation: CASSIGTSGAEQFF.

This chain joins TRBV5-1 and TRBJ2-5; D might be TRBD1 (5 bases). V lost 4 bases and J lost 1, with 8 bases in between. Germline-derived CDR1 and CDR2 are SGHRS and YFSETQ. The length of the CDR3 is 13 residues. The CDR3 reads CASSIDSQETQYF. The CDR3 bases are TGCGCCAGCAGCATCGACAGCCAAGAGACCCAGTACTTC.

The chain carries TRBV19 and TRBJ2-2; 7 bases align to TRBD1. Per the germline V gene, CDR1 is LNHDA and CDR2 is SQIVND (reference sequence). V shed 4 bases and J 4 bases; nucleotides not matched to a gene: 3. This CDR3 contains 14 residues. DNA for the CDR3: TGTGCCAGTAGTAAGGGGGCGGCCACCGGGGAGCTGTTTTTT. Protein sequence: CASSKGAATGELFF.